This is a list of T cell receptor beta chains from one sample in a study of T cell repertoires in cytomegalovirus infection. TCRdb fed the reads into MiXCR, producing one record per CDR3 protein. Found here are approximately 500,000 distinct CDR3 sequences, approximately 15% of them singletons; the top ten hold roughly a quarter. The sequencing input was CD8+ T cells from PBMCs. These receptors were taken from a human donor in good health (CMV status not recorded). Some clones in this sample may be carry-over from other donors' samples. The CDR3 runs from the conserved cysteine through the conserved F or W. The D gene is left open where the match is weak. Some rows have no size entry. The others give once, few or many, or a class for an expanded clone.

v_call,d_call,clone_size,j_call,cdr3_length,cdr3_nt,cdr3_aa
TRBV7-2,.,many,TRBJ2-7,15,TGTGCCAGCAGCTTAGAGACAGGGAGGACCCAATGGCAGTACTTC,CASSLETGRTQWQYF
TRBV12-3/TRBV12-4,.,.,TRBJ1-6,11,TGTGCCAGCAGCGGTGGTTCACCCCTCCACTTT,CASSGGSPLHF
TRBV29-1,TRBD2,.,TRBJ2-7,14,TGCAGCGTTGAATCTAGCGGAGTCTCCTACGAGCAGTACTTC,CSVESSGVSYEQYF
TRBV9,.,few,TRBJ2-4,15,TGTGCCAGCAGCACCGGACCATTAGCCAAAAACATTCAGTACTTC,CASSTGPLAKNIQYF
TRBV6-5,.,few,TRBJ1-4,13,TGTGCCAGCAGTTACCGCGACAGCCAAAAACTGTTTTTT,CASSYRDSQKLFF
TRBV10-2,.,.,TRBJ1-1,15,TGCGCCAGCAGTGAGTCAGGGCGTTCGAACACTGAAGCTTTCTTT,CASSESGRSNTEAFF
TRBV6-5,TRBD1,.,TRBJ1-1,14,TGTGCCAGCAGTAGCAGGGGGCGGGCCACTGAAGCTTTCTTT,CASSSRGRATEAFF
TRBV6-4,.,.,TRBJ2-5,13,TGTGCCAGCAGTGACGGGACTCCACAGGGTTCTTACTTC,CASSDGTPQGSYF
TRBV15,.,few,TRBJ1-1,13,TGTGCCACCAGCAGAGATCGTAGCCCCAAAGCTTTCTTT,CATSRDRSPKAFF
TRBV6-5,.,many,TRBJ1-5,15,TGTGCCAGCAGTTACTCGATAGTGGGCAATCAGCCCCAGCATTTT,CASSYSIVGNQPQHF
TRBV4-1,.,many,TRBJ2-3,14,TGCGCCAGCAGCCAAGAACTCGTCACAGATACGCAGTATTTT,CASSQELVTDTQYF
TRBV6-6,.,few,TRBJ2-7,14,TGTGCCAGCACCCACCAGGGTCCTACCTACGAGCAGTACTTC,CASTHQGPTYEQYF
TRBV27,TRBD1,many,TRBJ2-1,14,TGTGCCAGCAGTTTACGACAGGGTGACAATGAGCAGTTCTTC,CASSLRQGDNEQFF
TRBV11-2,.,many,TRBJ2-5,14,TGTGCCAGCAGCTCCCGACAGGCGCAAGAGACCCAGTACTTC,CASSSRQAQETQYF
TRBV12-3/TRBV12-4,.,many,TRBJ1-3,16,TGTGCCAGCAGCCTTTGGGGGACGAGCTCTGGAAACACCATATATTTT,CASSLWGTSSGNTIYF